These T cell receptor beta chains were read from a single sample in a study of blood T cell repertoires in COVID-19. The method was immunoSEQ multiplex PCR; TCRdb's version includes in-frame clones alone and lacks a portion of them. The repertoire holds around 74,000 clones, with about 87% as singletons. The source material was peripheral blood. The receptors come from a man aged 50 to 60 with active COVID-19. Each CDR3 is given with its conserved first and last residue. The order of the fields is CDR3 length, V gene, clone size, J gene, D gene, CDR3 protein, CDR3 DNA. The D gene is left open where the match is weak. Clone size is given for some rows only: seen once, a few or many times, or a class if the clone is expanded.

15,TRBV19,.,TRBJ2-7,.,CASSPSEELFMEQYF,TGTGCCAGTAGTCCTAGCGAGGAACTGTTTATGGAGCAGTACTTC
11,TRBV18,medium-sized,TRBJ2-1,.,CASSHGPRGFF,TGTGCCAGCTCCCACGGGCCCCGGGGGTTCTTC
12,TRBV7-9,once,TRBJ1-4,.,CASSLGREKLFF,TGTGCCAGCAGCCTGGGGCGGGAAAAACTGTTTTTT
15,TRBV4-3,.,TRBJ1-1,TRBD1,CASSLIDRDATEAFF,TGCGCCAGCAGTCTTATCGACAGGGATGCCACTGAAGCTTTCTTT
14,TRBV7-6,.,TRBJ2-2,TRBD1,CASSPRQGTGELFF,TGTGCCAGCAGCCCCCGACAGGGCACCGGGGAGCTGTTTTTT
13,TRBV29-1,.,TRBJ2-2,.,CSTGFERTGELFF,TGCAGCACTGGTTTTGAGAGAACCGGGGAGCTGTTTTTT
20,TRBV4-1,.,TRBJ2-1,TRBD2,CASSQRPLSGRTRTYNEQFF,TGCGCCAGCAGCCAACGACCCCTAAGCGGGAGGACAAGGACGTACAATGAGCAGTTCTTC
17,TRBV4-3,.,TRBJ2-5,TRBD2,CASSRGGFTSGGETQYF,TGCGCCAGCAGCCGTGGAGGGTTTACTAGCGGGGGAGAGACCCAGTACTTC
15,TRBV19,.,TRBJ1-2,TRBD1,CASSYGDRGERGYTF,TGTGCCAGTAGTTACGGTGACAGGGGAGAACGTGGCTACACCTTC
14,TRBV21-1,.,TRBJ2-7,.,CASSKAGLAYEQYF,TGTGCCAGCAGCAAAGCGGGACTAGCATACGAGCAGTACTTC
12,TRBV28,.,TRBJ1-2,.,CASSLLRVGYTF,TGTGCCAGCAGTTTACTTCGCGTTGGCTACACCTTC
15,TRBV28,.,TRBJ2-7,TRBD2,CASSCSGGASCEQYF,TGTGCCAGCAGTTGTAGCGGGGGGGCCTCTTGCGAGCAGTACTTC
18,TRBV15,.,TRBJ2-2,TRBD1,CATSRELPGQGNTGELFF,TGTGCCACCAGCAGAGAATTGCCGGGACAGGGAAACACCGGGGAGCTGTTTTTT
16,TRBV4-1,.,TRBJ2-3,TRBD2,CASSHPASGSTDTQYF,TGCGCCAGCAGCCACCCGGCTAGCGGAAGCACAGATACGCAGTATTTT
15,TRBV6-4,few,TRBJ1-5,TRBD1,CASSSTGDSNQPQHF,TGTGCCAGCAGCTCTACAGGGGATAGCAATCAGCCCCAGCATTTT
15,TRBV6-4,.,TRBJ2-2,.,CASSPTGTDTGELFF,TGTGCCAGCAGCCCCACAGGGACGGACACCGGGGAGCTGTTTTTT
15,TRBV19,.,TRBJ2-5,TRBD2,CASSRSGRAWETQYF,TGTGCCAGTAGTCGCAGCGGGAGGGCCTGGGAGACCCAGTACTTC